The rows below give T cell receptor beta chains drawn from one sample of a study of cytomegalovirus exposure and HLA in healthy donors. The table came from immunoSEQ multiplex PCR; TCRdb's copy has only in-frame clones and leaves some out. The profile shows under 250,000 clones, approximately 82% of them singletons. The specimen was PBMCs. Source of these receptors: a male donor in good health and CMV-seronegative. CDR3s include the opening cysteine and the closing phenylalanine or tryptophan. The order of the fields is V gene, J gene, CDR3 protein.

v_gene: TRBV10-1
j_gene: TRBJ2-7
CDR3aa: CASSESGRGYEQYF

v_gene: TRBV5-1
j_gene: TRBJ1-2
CDR3aa: CASSAGDNYGYTF

v_gene: TRBV18
j_gene: TRBJ2-1
CDR3aa: CASSPQGLAGGGEQFF

v_gene: TRBV29-1
j_gene: TRBJ1-1
CDR3aa: CSVGQGPMNTEAFF

v_gene: TRBV5-6
j_gene: TRBJ2-5
CDR3aa: CASSLVPGSRGETQYF

v_gene: TRBV6-5
j_gene: TRBJ1-2
CDR3aa: CASSYGGGVNYGYTF

v_gene: TRBV7-6
j_gene: TRBJ2-7
CDR3aa: CASSLGPGESGVPYEQYF

v_gene: TRBV6-5
j_gene: TRBJ1-1
CDR3aa: CASSYGNMNTEAFF

v_gene: TRBV4-1
j_gene: TRBJ2-1
CDR3aa: CASSQVIQTSGYNEQFF

v_gene: TRBV6-1
j_gene: TRBJ1-1
CDR3aa: CASSPRVGGNTEAFF

v_gene: TRBV19
j_gene: TRBJ2-7
CDR3aa: CASSIARRVHEQYF

v_gene: TRBV19
j_gene: TRBJ2-1
CDR3aa: CASTWTSSYNEQFF

v_gene: TRBV30
j_gene: TRBJ2-1
CDR3aa: CAWRTSGHNEQFF

v_gene: TRBV7-9
j_gene: TRBJ1-1
CDR3aa: CASRETGGTEAFF

v_gene: TRBV6-6
j_gene: TRBJ2-7
CDR3aa: CASSYPRAGRTYEQYF

v_gene: TRBV6-6
j_gene: TRBJ2-3
CDR3aa: CASSSPRQGDTQYF

v_gene: TRBV5-1
j_gene: TRBJ2-7
CDR3aa: CARGTSIPYEQYF

v_gene: TRBV6-5
j_gene: TRBJ2-1
CDR3aa: CASTVRGSYNEQFF

v_gene: TRBV5-1
j_gene: .
CDR3aa: CASSRNTGALYEQYF

v_gene: TRBV30
j_gene: TRBJ1-2
CDR3aa: CAWSVRGRGYGYTF

v_gene: TRBV18
j_gene: TRBJ1-2
CDR3aa: CASSPLQGANHTF

v_gene: TRBV28
j_gene: TRBJ1-2
CDR3aa: CASSSSSGGGYGYTF

v_gene: TRBV5-1
j_gene: TRBJ2-1
CDR3aa: CASSLVRENEQFF

v_gene: TRBV29-1
j_gene: TRBJ2-7
CDR3aa: CSVDSGIDEQYF

v_gene: TRBV7-3
j_gene: TRBJ2-1
CDR3aa: CASSLSSGPSYNEQFF

v_gene: TRBV5-1
j_gene: TRBJ1-3
CDR3aa: CASSHTETGYGNTIYF

v_gene: TRBV6-4
j_gene: TRBJ2-2
CDR3aa: CASSRLAGANTGELFF

v_gene: TRBV4-1
j_gene: TRBJ2-5
CDR3aa: CASRGVGGAKETQYF

v_gene: TRBV13
j_gene: TRBJ1-1
CDR3aa: CASSLRFRDRGMNTEAFF

v_gene: TRBV19
j_gene: TRBJ2-1
CDR3aa: CASTYGTGGNEQFF

v_gene: TRBV15
j_gene: TRBJ2-7
CDR3aa: CATSRARLAGSYEQYF

v_gene: TRBV9
j_gene: TRBJ2-1
CDR3aa: CASSVSGSSYNEQFF